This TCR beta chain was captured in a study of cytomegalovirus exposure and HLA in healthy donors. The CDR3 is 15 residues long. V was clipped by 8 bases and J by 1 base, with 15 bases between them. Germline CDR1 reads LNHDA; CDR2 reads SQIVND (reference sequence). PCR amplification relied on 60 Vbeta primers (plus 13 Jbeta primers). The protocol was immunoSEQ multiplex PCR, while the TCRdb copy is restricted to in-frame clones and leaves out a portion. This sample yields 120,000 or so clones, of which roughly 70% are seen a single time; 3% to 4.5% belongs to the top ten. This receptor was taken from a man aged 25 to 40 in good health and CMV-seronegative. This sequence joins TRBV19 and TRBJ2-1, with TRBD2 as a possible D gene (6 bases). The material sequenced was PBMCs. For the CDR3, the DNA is TGTGCCAGTGAGATCGGGACTGCTTCCTACAATGAGCAGTTCTTC. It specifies CASEIGTASYNEQFF.